One sample yielded the 18 T cell receptor beta chains listed below, sequenced in a study of OX40 agonist ivuxolimab in advanced cancers. Libraries were made using the immunoSEQ multiplex PCR assay. TCRdb took this table from immuneACCESS and kept in-frame rearrangements with V and J called. Such tables lack part of the clones; where checked against another copy, unresolved V genes explain under half of the gap, and the rest is unexplained. The sample table records around 79,000 clones; roughly 88% of these occur just once. In total, the top ten clones hold about 4% of the sample. The sample consisted of CD4+ or CD8+ T cells sorted from blood, taken in a trial of the OX40 agonist ivuxolimab. These receptors were collected from an adult with an advanced solid tumor such as melanoma, head and neck, liver or kidney cancer.

V is TRBV28 and J is TRBJ2-7, with D possibly TRBD1 on 5 matching bases. V was trimmed by 2 bases and J by 3 bases, leaving 14 bases between them. The CDR3 loop spans 15 amino acids. Germline V gene data show CDR1 as MDHEN and CDR2 as SYDVKM. The CDR3 region is CASSLDGLGDYEQYF. The CDR3 DNA is TGTGCCAGCAGTTTAGACGGGTTAGGGGACTACGAGCAGTACTTC.

V usage is TRBV6-1 and J usage is TRBJ1-3, with D hard to call. This CDR3 spans 15 amino acids. Germline CDR1 is MNHNS and CDR2 is SASEGT. V lost 4 bases, J lost 0 bases, and 10 bases lay in between. CDR3 amino acids: CASSGWPLSGNTIYF. The CDR3 bases are TGTGCCAGCAGTGGGTGGCCGCTCTCTGGAAACACCATATATTTT.

This rearrangement joins TRBV28 to TRBJ1-1; D gene unclear. Germline CDR1 reads MDHEN; CDR2 reads SYDVKM. The ends were cut back, 6 bases at V and 10 bases at J, with 15 bases in the middle. This CDR3 spans 12 amino acids. In nucleotides, the CDR3 is TGTGCCAGCAGCCTCGTGGGTTTGGGAGCTTTCTTT. Its protein is CASSLVGLGAFF.

The chain recombines TRBV28 with TRBJ2-5; D gene unclear. The germline V gene encodes CDR1 MDHEN and CDR2 SYDVKM. The CDR3 is made up of 11 amino acids. V shed 5 bases and J shed 5 bases, with 6 bases lying between them. The CDR3 loop reads CASSNRETQYF. The CDR3, as DNA: TGTGCCAGCAGTAACCGGGAGACCCAGTACTTC.

This chain joins TRBV15 and TRBJ1-4; the match to TRBD1 covers 10 bases. Trimming took 1 base from V and 0 from J; bases not matched to a gene: 8. The CDR3 has 19 residues. The germline gives CDR1 LNHNV, CDR2 YYDKDF (reference sequence). CDR3: CATSRGFGQGGSTNEKLFF. CDR3 DNA sequence: TGTGCCACCAGCAGAGGATTTGGACAGGGGGGTTCAACTAATGAAAAACTGTTTTTT.

J is TRBJ2-1 and V is TRBV15; 14 bases agree with TRBD2. Germline values: CDR1 LNHNV, CDR2 YYDKDF (reference sequence). J gave up 6 bases and V 0 bases, and 10 bases lay outside the gene matches. This CDR3 is built from 19 residues. The CDR3 loop reads CATSRDDHAGLAGANEQFF. The CDR3 coding sequence is TGTGCCACCAGCAGAGATGATCACGCGGGACTAGCGGGGGCCAATGAGCAGTTCTTC.

The V gene is TRBV15, the J gene TRBJ1-2; D remains unclear. V dropped 0 bases and J dropped 2 bases, with 10 bases sitting between them. Germline CDR1 is LNHNV and CDR2 is YYDKDF (reference sequence). This CDR3 region has 15 residues. The CDR3 loop is CATSRDSRSNYGYTF. The CDR3 coding sequence is TGTGCCACCAGCAGAGATTCGAGATCGAACTATGGCTACACCTTC.

In its sample, this clone was seen once. The J gene is TRBJ2-1, the V gene TRBV10-1; 7 bases are shared with TRBD2. The CDR3 spans 15 residues. Germline V gene sequence: CDR1 WNHNN, CDR2 SYGVQD (reference sequence). The junction had 8 bases not matched to a gene; V was cut back by 0 bases and J by 9 bases. The CDR3 is CASSESTSREGEQFF. The CDR3 DNA follows: TGCGCCAGCAGTGAGTCGACTAGCCGTGAGGGTGAGCAGTTCTTC.

This chain connects TRBV6-5 to TRBJ2-1; either TRBD1 or TRBD2 may fit D (5 bases each). The ends were cut back, 8 bases at V and 4 bases at J, with 9 bases in the middle. Germline assignment: CDR1 MNHEY and CDR2 SVGAGI. CDR3 length: 12 amino acids. As DNA, the CDR3 is TGTGCCAGCCGGGGCCAATACAATGAGCAGTTCTTC. This codes for CASRGQYNEQFF.

The V and J genes are TRBV11-2 and TRBJ2-1, with D unresolved. The CDR3 length is 13 residues. Germline V lookup: CDR1 SGHAT, CDR2 FQNNGV. Deletions cut 1 base from V and 10 bases from J, with 11 bases between. The CDR3 protein is CASSLAASLEQFF. The CDR3 DNA sequence: TGTGCCAGCAGCTTAGCAGCTAGTTTGGAGCAGTTCTTC.

The chain couples TRBV29-1 to TRBJ2-2; 8 bases agree with TRBD2. With V trimmed by 5 bases and J by 2 bases, 13 bases remained unmatched. CDR3 length: 17 residues. Per the germline V gene, CDR1 is SQVTM and CDR2 is ANQGSEA. CDR3 sequence (DNA): TGCAGCGTTTATAGCCCTGGGAGCGGGAGAAACACCGGGGAGCTGTTTTTT. Translation: CSVYSPGSGRNTGELFF.

V usage is TRBV7-9 and J usage is TRBJ2-5; 8 positions match TRBD2. CDR3 length equals 14 residues. Germline V gene sequence: CDR1 SEHNR, CDR2 FQNEAQ (reference sequence). V gave up 5 bases and J gave up 1 base; unmatched junction bases: 3. In DNA, the CDR3 is TGTGCCAGCAGCCTAGGGACTAGCCAAGAGACCCAGTACTTC. Residues: CASSLGTSQETQYF.

The V and J genes are TRBV19 and TRBJ2-5; D is unresolved. Germline V lookup: CDR1 LNHDA, CDR2 SQIVND (reference sequence). V was pared by 2 bases and J by 2 bases, with 0 bases between. There are 11 residues in the CDR3. In nucleotides, the CDR3 is TGTGCCAGTAGTATACAAGAGACCCAGTACTTC. This sequence encodes CASSIQETQYF.

The chain links TRBV5-1 to TRBJ2-5, with 9 bases lining up with TRBD1. Trimming removed 3 bases from V and 4 bases from J; junction bases left unmatched: 7. The CDR3 runs to 15 residues. The germline gives CDR1 SGHRS, CDR2 YFSETQ. For the CDR3, the DNA is TGCGCCAGCAGCTACTTTGGGACAGGGTTAGAGACCCAGTACTTC. Its protein is CASSYFGTGLETQYF.

J is TRBJ1-1 and V is TRBV6-5, with unresolved D. Looked up from germline, CDR1 is MNHEY and CDR2 is SVGAGI. The CDR3 contains 14 residues. Between the trimmed V and J ends, which lost 0 bases and 0 bases, there was a span of 5 bases. The CDR3 here is CASSYSRVNTEAFF. In DNA form, the CDR3 reads TGTGCCAGCAGTTACTCCCGGGTGAACACTGAAGCTTTCTTT.

J is TRBJ1-1 and V is TRBV5-4, with TRBD1 matching over 12 bases. Per germline, CDR1 SGHNT and CDR2 YYREEE (reference sequence). This CDR3 is built from 16 residues. J gave up 1 base and V 4 bases, and 5 bases lay outside the gene matches. CDR3 sequence (DNA): TGTGCCAGCAGCCCGGGGACAGGGGGCTCGAACACTGAAGCTTTCTTT. This codes for CASSPGTGGSNTEAFF.

This chain links TRBV6-5 with TRBJ1-2; TRBD1 agrees at 8 bases. CDR1 MNHEY and CDR2 SVGAGI come from the germline V gene. The V segment lost 3 bases and the J segment 4 bases; nucleotides outside the gene matches: 10. The CDR3 totals 16 residues. CDR3 residues: CASSYSTTGTGYGYTF. The CDR3 coding sequence is TGTGCCAGCAGTTATTCAACCACCGGGACAGGCTATGGCTACACCTTC.

The sample holds a few counts of this clone. The V gene is TRBV2, the J gene TRBJ1-1; no clear D gene. V was trimmed by 2 bases and J by 8 bases, leaving 15 bases between them. Germline V gene sequence: CDR1 SNHLY, CDR2 FYNNEI. This CDR3 has 14 amino acids. In DNA, the CDR3 is TGTGCCAGCAGTGAATCATGGAGGGCACGAGAAGCTTTCTTT. Protein: CASSESWRAREAFF.